One TCR beta chain is described in this entry. Antigen: not known. This record belongs to a study of CXCR3-negative and CXCR3-positive naive CD8 T cells. Study-level results: Comparison of naive subsets found surface CD5 to be comparable, and TCR strength was inferred on the basis of TRB CDR3 properties. Memory CD8+ cells had much lower diversity, and both naive subsets had comparably high diversity. CXCR3-positive naive cells carried more hydrophobic TRB CDR3s than CXCR3-negative ones.

This CDR3 spans 12 amino acids. CDR1 and CDR2 from the germline V gene are MGHRA and YSYEKL. Researchers prepared the TRB cDNA libraries using 5' RACE with UMI labels. Reprocessing the 5' RACE reads, TCRdb reports a single entry for every CDR3 protein and omits DNA. The listing contains about 50,000 distinct CDR3 sequences. This chain connects TRBV4-1 to TRBJ2-7. Sequencing input: naive CXCR3+ CD8+ T cells from blood. The subset was: CD45RO-CCR7+CD27+CD95- naive CD8+ T cells expressing CXCR3 (TNR3+). The source of this sequence is a human donor in good health. Some clones in this sample may be carry-over from other donors' samples. The CDR3 sequence is CASSQVRGEQYF.